These 18 T cell receptor beta chains were all obtained from the same sample, sequenced in a study of T-cell reconstitution after alpha-beta-depleted transplantation in children. Unique molecular identifiers were incorporated into the prepared TCRbeta library. TCRdb re-derived calls from the PCR reads in MiXCR, one entry per CDR3 protein. The sample carries 500,000 to 600,000 distinct CDR3 sequences, more than 20% recorded once. The sample was PBMCs, taken before TCRalphabeta/CD19-depleted stem cell transplant. The receptors originated from a boy in the first two years of life with Wiskott-Aldrich syndrome, due to receive a stem cell transplant.

This clonotype was counted a few times. J is TRBJ1-5 and V is TRBV20-1; 8 bases match TRBD1. Per germline, CDR1 DFQATT and CDR2 SNEGSKA (reference sequence). CDR3 length: 13 residues. V was clipped by 6 bases and J by 3 bases; unmatched bases: 4. CDR3 DNA sequence: TGCAGTGCAGAGACAGGGGTCAATCAGCCCCAGCATTTT. Translated: CSAETGVNQPQHF.

The sample holds a few counts of this clonotype. This chain uses TRBV24-1 with TRBJ2-7; 7 bases are shared with TRBD1. Germline CDR1 reads KGHDR; CDR2 reads SFDVKD. V gave up 2 bases and J gave up 3 bases; unmatched junction bases: 6. The CDR3 runs 15 residues. The DNA for the CDR3 is TGTGCCACCAGTGATTCCCGACAGGGAGACTACGAGCAGTACTTC. The encoded protein is CATSDSRQGDYEQYF.

The genes are TRBV10-2 and TRBJ2-1; the D gene could be TRBD1 or TRBD2 (5 bases each). CDR1 is WSHSY, CDR2 SAAADI, per germline. The CDR3 is made up of 15 amino acids. Trimming removed 4 bases at V and 3 bases at J, with 13 bases between. CDR3 amino acids: CASSVGTDVYNEQFF. As DNA, the CDR3 is TGCGCCAGCAGTGTAGGGACGGATGTCTACAATGAGCAGTTCTTC.

V gene TRBV11-2 combines with J gene TRBJ2-3, with D maybe TRBD2 (5 bases). V was clipped by 2 bases and J by 3 bases, with 21 bases between them. Germline V gives CDR1 SGHAT, CDR2 FQNNGV. This CDR3 is built from 18 residues. The CDR3 is CASSLLIRLPRGTDTQYF. CDR3 bases: TGTGCCAGCAGCTTACTCATACGATTACCCAGAGGGACAGATACGCAGTATTTT.

This chain uses TRBV7-9 with TRBJ1-2, with D unclear. The CDR3 is made up of 13 amino acids. Germline CDR1 is SEHNR and CDR2 is FQNEAQ (reference sequence). The V gene lost 2 bases and the J gene lost 4 bases, with 8 bases spanning the gap. The CDR3 loop is CASSLTAAYGYTF. As DNA, the CDR3 is TGTGCCAGCAGCTTAACAGCGGCCTATGGCTACACCTTC.

Only a few counts were recorded for this clonotype. The rearrangement links TRBV28 to TRBJ2-2, with D possibly being TRBD1 or TRBD2 (5 bases each). Germline CDR1 and CDR2: MDHEN and SYDVKM. CDR3 length equals 17 residues. The germline V and J ends were trimmed by 5 bases and 0 bases, with 16 bases remaining between them. This CDR3 reads CASSLRDPRTNTGELFF. The CDR3 DNA reads TGTGCCAGCAGTCTCCGGGACCCCCGTACGAACACCGGGGAGCTGTTTTTT.

This chain links TRBV5-1 with TRBJ2-1; 9 bases agree with TRBD2. V lost 0 bases, J lost 4 bases, and 8 bases stayed unmatched. Germline V gene lookup returns CDR1 SGHRS and CDR2 YFSETQ. CDR3 length equals 17 residues. Here the CDR3 DNA reads TGCGCCAGCAGCTTGGGACTAGCGGTACGTTTGTACAATGAGCAGTTCTTC. Translation: CASSLGLAVRLYNEQFF.

The V and J genes are TRBV20-1 and TRBJ2-3; 9 positions match TRBD2. Germline CDR1 reads DFQATT; CDR2 reads SNEGSKA (reference sequence). Trimming cost V 3 bases and J 3 bases; bases outside gene matches: 7. The CDR3 is made up of 15 amino acids. CDR3 DNA sequence: TGCAGTGCTAGCCCCCTAGCGGGGAAGACAGATACGCAGTATTTT. Its translation is CSASPLAGKTDTQYF.

The chain combines TRBV5-1 with TRBJ2-1; the match to TRBD2 covers 14 bases. With V trimmed by 4 bases and J by 7 bases, 7 bases remained unmatched. The CDR3 contains 16 residues. Germline V CDR1 and CDR2: SGHRS, YFSETQ. The CDR3 region is CASSPGLAGGQNEQFF. CDR3 bases: TGCGCCAGCAGCCCTGGACTAGCGGGAGGTCAGAATGAGCAGTTCTTC.

The sample holds a few counts of this clonotype. The V call is TRBV7-2, the J call TRBJ2-5; the D is unclear. The V gene's germline CDR1 is SGHTA and CDR2 FQGNSA. The V end was cut by 8 bases, the J end by 0 bases, with 10 bases between. The CDR3 extends over 13 amino acids. The CDR3: CASSVSYQETQYF. As DNA, the CDR3 is TGTGCCAGCTCCGTATCCTACCAAGAGACCCAGTACTTC. Complete variable domain (other parts from reference TRBV7-2 and TRBJ2-5): GAGVSQSPSNKVTEKGKDVELRCDPISGHTALYWYRQSLGQGLEFLIYFQGNSAPDKSGLPSDRFSAERTGGSVSTLTIQRTQQEDSAVYLCASSVSYQETQYFGPGTRLLVL.

The V gene is TRBV6-6, the J gene TRBJ2-2; D perhaps matches TRBD1 (6 bases). V lost 6 bases to trimming and J lost 5 bases, with 10 bases between them. Germline V gene lookup returns CDR1 MNHNY and CDR2 SVGAGI (reference sequence). The CDR3 has 13 residues. The DNA for the CDR3 is TGTGCCAGCAGCACAGGGAAAACCGGGGAGCTGTTTTTT. This codes for CASSTGKTGELFF.

The CDR3: CASSQVRQAGINEKLFF. The CDR3 DNA sequence: TGTGCCAGCAGCCAAGTACGGCAGGCCGGCATCAATGAAAAACTGTTTTTT. The chain is built from TRBV4-2 and TRBJ1-4, with D unresolved. Germline-derived CDR1 and CDR2 are LGHNA and YNFKEQ. This CDR3 spans 17 amino acids. Deletions cut 1 base from V and 5 bases from J, with 17 bases between.

The chain recombines TRBV27 with TRBJ2-1; D not certain. Germline loops: CDR1 MNHEY, CDR2 SMNVEV (reference sequence). This CDR3 comprises 13 residues. Trimming shortened V by 5 bases and J by 15 bases, and 20 bases separated the two germline ends. CDR3 sequence: CASSEVFRAPGFF. The CDR3 DNA reads TGTGCCAGCAGTGAGGTTTTTCGGGCCCCCGGGTTCTTC.

The chain couples TRBV28 to TRBJ2-1; 13 nucleotides align to TRBD2. J gave up 4 bases and V 5 bases, and 11 bases lay outside the gene matches. Germline V gives CDR1 MDHEN, CDR2 SYDVKM. The length of the CDR3 is 18 residues. CDR3 sequence: CASSPGTSGTRTYNEQFF. The DNA for the CDR3 is TGTGCCAGCAGTCCCGGGACTAGCGGGACAAGGACGTACAATGAGCAGTTCTTC.

In this sample, this clonotype turned up a few times. The chain employs TRBV2 and TRBJ1-1; no clear D gene. V dropped 7 bases and J dropped 1 base, with 10 bases sitting between them. CDR3 size: 13 residues. Germline assignment: CDR1 SNHLY and CDR2 FYNNEI. This CDR3 is CASTSEGNTEAFF. The CDR3 DNA reads as TGTGCCAGCACGTCGGAAGGGAACACTGAAGCTTTCTTT.

The table lists this clonotype with a few counts. The rearrangement links TRBV27 to TRBJ1-5; 7 positions agree with TRBD1. The junction had 5 bases not matched to a gene; V was cut back by 6 bases and J by 3 bases. Germline values: CDR1 MNHEY, CDR2 SMNVEV (reference sequence). The CDR3 sequence is 14 residues long. CDR3 coding DNA: TGTGCCAGCAGCACGGACAGGTCCAATCAGCCCCAGCATTTT. Its protein is CASSTDRSNQPQHF.

V gene TRBV20-1 combines with J gene TRBJ2-1; a possible D gene is TRBD2 (6 bases). The germline V gene has CDR1 DFQATT and CDR2 SNEGSKA (reference sequence). Deletions cut 0 bases from V and 7 bases from J, with 19 bases between. The CDR3 is 16 amino acids. The CDR3 nucleotides are TGCAGTGCTAGAGATACGGGAGCGGCCATAGGGAATGAGCAGTTCTTC. Residues: CSARDTGAAIGNEQFF.

The chain is built from TRBV20-1 and TRBJ2-1; D unclear. CDR1 is DFQATT, CDR2 SNEGSKA, per germline (reference sequence). CDR3 size: 12 residues. V was pared by 5 bases and J by 6 bases, with 11 bases between. The CDR3 here is CSADELANEQFF. CDR3 nucleotide sequence: TGCAGTGCTGACGAATTAGCCAATGAGCAGTTCTTC.